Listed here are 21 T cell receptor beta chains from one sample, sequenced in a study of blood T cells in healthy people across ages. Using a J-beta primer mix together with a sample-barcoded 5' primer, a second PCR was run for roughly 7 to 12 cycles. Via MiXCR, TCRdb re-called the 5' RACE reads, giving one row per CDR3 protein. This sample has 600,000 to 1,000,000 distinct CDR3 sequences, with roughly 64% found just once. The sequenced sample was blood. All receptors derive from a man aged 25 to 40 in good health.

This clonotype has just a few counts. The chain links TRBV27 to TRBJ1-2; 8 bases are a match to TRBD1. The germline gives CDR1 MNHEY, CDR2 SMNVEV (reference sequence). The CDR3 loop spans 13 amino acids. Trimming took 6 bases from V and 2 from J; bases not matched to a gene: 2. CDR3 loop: CASRQGANYGYTF. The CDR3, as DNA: TGTGCCAGCAGGCAGGGGGCGAACTATGGCTACACCTTC.

The CDR3 spells CASSWMGAGQGITEQYF. DNA of the CDR3: TGCGCCAGCAGCTGGATGGGAGCGGGACAGGGGATAACCGAGCAGTACTTC. The rearrangement uses TRBV4-3 and TRBJ2-4, with 10 bases that match TRBD1. TRBJ2-7 explains the end of the DNA better; the J call may be wrong. CDR1 is LGHNA and CDR2 is YSLEER in the germline V gene. CDR3 length equals 17 residues.

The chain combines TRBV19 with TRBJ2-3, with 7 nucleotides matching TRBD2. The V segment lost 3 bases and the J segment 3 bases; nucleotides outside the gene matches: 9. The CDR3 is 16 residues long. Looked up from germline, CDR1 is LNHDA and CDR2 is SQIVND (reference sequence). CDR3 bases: TGTGCCAGTAGTATGCCAAAGGCTAGCGGAACAGATACGCAGTATTTT. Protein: CASSMPKASGTDTQYF.

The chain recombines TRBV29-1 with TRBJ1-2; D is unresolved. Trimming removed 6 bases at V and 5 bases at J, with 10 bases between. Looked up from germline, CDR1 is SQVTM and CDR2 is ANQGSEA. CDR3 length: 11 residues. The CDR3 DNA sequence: TGCAGCGTCCGAAAGGATTATGGCTACACCTTC. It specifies CSVRKDYGYTF.

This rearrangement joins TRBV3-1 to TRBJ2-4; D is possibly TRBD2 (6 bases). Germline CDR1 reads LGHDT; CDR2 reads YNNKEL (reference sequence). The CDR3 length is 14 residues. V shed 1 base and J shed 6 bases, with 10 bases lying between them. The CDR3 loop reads CASSQVSGLNIQYF. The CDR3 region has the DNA TGTGCCAGCAGCCAAGTAAGCGGGTTAAACATTCAGTACTTC.

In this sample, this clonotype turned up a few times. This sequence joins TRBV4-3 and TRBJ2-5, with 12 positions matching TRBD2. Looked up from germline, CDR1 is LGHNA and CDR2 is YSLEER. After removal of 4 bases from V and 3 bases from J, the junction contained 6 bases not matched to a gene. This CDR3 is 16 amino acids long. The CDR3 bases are TGCGCCAGCAGCCTGACTAGCGGGAGAGCCAAAGAGACCCAGTACTTC. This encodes CASSLTSGRAKETQYF.

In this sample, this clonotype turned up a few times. As DNA, the CDR3 is TGTGCCAGCGCCGTGGGGGCAAGCTCCTACGAGCAGTACTTC. Encoded protein: CASAVGASSYEQYF. The chain recombines TRBV3-1 with TRBJ2-7, with D tentatively TRBD1 (6 bases). Per germline, CDR1 LGHDT and CDR2 YNNKEL (reference sequence). The V end lost 8 bases, the J end lost 0 bases, and 14 bases lay between the germline ends. The CDR3 sequence is 14 residues long.

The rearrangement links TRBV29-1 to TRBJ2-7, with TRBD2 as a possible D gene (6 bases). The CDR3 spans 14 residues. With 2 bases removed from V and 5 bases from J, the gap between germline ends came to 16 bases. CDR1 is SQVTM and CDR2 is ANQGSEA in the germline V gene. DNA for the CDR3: TGCAGCGTTGAATTGGCAGGGCGGGAAAACGAGCAGTACTTC. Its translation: CSVELAGRENEQYF.

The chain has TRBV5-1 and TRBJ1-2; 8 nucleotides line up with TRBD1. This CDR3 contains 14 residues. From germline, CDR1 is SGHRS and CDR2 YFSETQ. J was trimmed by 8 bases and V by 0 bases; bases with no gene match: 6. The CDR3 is CASSLESGGQGYTF. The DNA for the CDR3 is TGCGCCAGCAGCTTGGAGTCAGGGGGCCAGGGCTACACCTTC.

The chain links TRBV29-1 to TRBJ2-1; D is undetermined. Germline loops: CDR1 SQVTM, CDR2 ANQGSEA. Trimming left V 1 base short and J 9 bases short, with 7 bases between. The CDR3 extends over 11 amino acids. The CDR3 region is CSVEGGREQFF. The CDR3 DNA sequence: TGCAGCGTTGAAGGCGGTCGTGAGCAGTTCTTC.

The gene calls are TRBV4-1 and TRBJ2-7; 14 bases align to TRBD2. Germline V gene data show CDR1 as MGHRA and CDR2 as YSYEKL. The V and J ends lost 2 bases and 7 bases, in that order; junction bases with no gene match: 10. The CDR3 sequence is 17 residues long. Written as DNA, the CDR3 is TGCGCCAGCAGCCAACAGCGGGGACTAGCGGGAGTCGATGAGCAGTACTTC. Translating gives CASSQQRGLAGVDEQYF.

The CDR3 coding sequence is TGTGCCACCAGTGACCGCGACAGGGAGGTACAAGAGACCCAGTACTTC. Encoded protein: CATSDRDREVQETQYF. The chain has TRBV24-1 and TRBJ2-5, with D possibly being TRBD1 (7 bases). CDR1 and CDR2 (germline): KGHDR, SFDVKD. V was clipped by 4 bases and J by 2 bases, with 16 bases between them. This CDR3 is built from 16 residues.

The CDR3 loop is CATRVLRNEQFF. The CDR3 nucleotides read TGTGCCACCAGGGTTTTGAGGAATGAGCAGTTCTTC. J is TRBJ2-1 and V is TRBV2; a weak D match, TRBD1 (5 bases). The CDR3 totals 12 residues. The V gene's germline CDR1 is SNHLY and CDR2 FYNNEI. Trimming took 10 bases from V and 7 from J, leaving 14 bases between them.

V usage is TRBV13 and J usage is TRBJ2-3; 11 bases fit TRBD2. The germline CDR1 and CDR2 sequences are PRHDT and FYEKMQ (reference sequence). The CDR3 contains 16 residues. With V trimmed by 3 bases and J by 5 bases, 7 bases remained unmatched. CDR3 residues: CASSFAPSGRLDTQYF. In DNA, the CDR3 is TGTGCCAGCAGCTTCGCACCTAGCGGGAGGTTAGATACGCAGTATTTT.

CDR3: CASSLFASGTSYEQYF. The CDR3 bases are TGTGCCAGCAGTTTATTTGCTAGCGGTACTTCCTACGAGCAGTACTTC. This chain uses TRBV28 with TRBJ2-5, with 7 bases aligning to TRBD2. The end of the DNA fits TRBJ2-7 better, so the J call may be wrong. This CDR3 region has 16 residues. Germline CDR1 MDHEN, CDR2 SYDVKM.

In DNA, the CDR3 is TGTGCCAGCAGCCAGGACTGGTTGACAGATACGCAGTATTTT. Translation: CASSQDWLTDTQYF. The chain has TRBV7-2 and TRBJ2-3; possible D gene TRBD2, 5 bases. The CDR3 consists of 14 residues. Trimming took 5 bases from V and 3 from J, leaving 12 bases between them. Germline-derived CDR1 and CDR2 are SGHTA and FQGNSA. Combining the CDR3 with reference TRBV7-2 and TRBJ2-3 gives the whole variable domain GAGVSQSPSNKVTEKGKDVELRCDPISGHTALYWYRQSLGQGLEFLIYFQGNSAPDKSGLPSDRFSAERTGGSVSTLTIQRTQQEDSAVYLCASSQDWLTDTQYFGPGTRLTVL.

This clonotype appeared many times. CDR3: CSARDQEGGQVDTQYF. The CDR3, as DNA: TGCAGTGCTAGAGATCAGGAGGGGGGGCAGGTCGATACGCAGTATTTT. The chain has TRBV20-1 and TRBJ2-3, with D possibly TRBD2 on 7 matching bases. Trimming left V 0 bases short and J 6 bases short, with 19 bases between. Per germline, CDR1 DFQATT and CDR2 SNEGSKA (reference sequence). The CDR3 extends over 16 amino acids.

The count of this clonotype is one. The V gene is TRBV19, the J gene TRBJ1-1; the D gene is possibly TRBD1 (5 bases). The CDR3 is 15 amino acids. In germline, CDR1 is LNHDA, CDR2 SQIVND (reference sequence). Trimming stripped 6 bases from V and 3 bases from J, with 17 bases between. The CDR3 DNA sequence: TGTGCCAGTAGCCCCCGGAGGGGAAGTTACACTGAAGCTTTCTTT. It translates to CASSPRRGSYTEAFF.

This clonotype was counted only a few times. CDR3 residues: CASRRDSTDTQYF. CDR3 nucleotide sequence: TGTGCCAGCCGACGGGACAGCACAGATACGCAGTATTTT. The chain joins TRBV6-6 to TRBJ2-3; D tentatively fits TRBD1 or TRBD2 (5 bases each). Germline V gene data show CDR1 as MNHNY and CDR2 as SVGAGI (reference sequence). This CDR3 has 13 residues. Trimming removed 8 bases from V and 0 bases from J, with 9 bases in between.

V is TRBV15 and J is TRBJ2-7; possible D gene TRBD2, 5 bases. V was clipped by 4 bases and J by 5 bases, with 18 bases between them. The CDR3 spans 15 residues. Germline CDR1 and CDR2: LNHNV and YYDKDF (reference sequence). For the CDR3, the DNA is TGTGCCACCAGCATTACTAGAACCCGGTTGGACGAGCAGTACTTC. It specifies CATSITRTRLDEQYF.

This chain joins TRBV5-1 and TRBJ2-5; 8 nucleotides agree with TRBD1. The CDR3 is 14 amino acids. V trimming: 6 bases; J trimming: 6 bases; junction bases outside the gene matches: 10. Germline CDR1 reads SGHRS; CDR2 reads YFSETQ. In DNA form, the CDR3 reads TGCGCCAGCACCACGACAGGGGAGGAAAAGACCCAGTACTTC. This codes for CASTTTGEEKTQYF. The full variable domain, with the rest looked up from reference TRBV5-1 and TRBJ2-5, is KAGVTQTPRYLIKTRGQQVTLSCSPISGHRSVSWYQQTPGQGLQFLFEYFSETQRNKGNFPGRFSGRQFSNSRSEMNVSTLELGDSALYLCASTTTGEEKTQYFGPGTRLLVL.